The 24 T cell receptor beta chains in this list originate from one sample, sequenced in a study of beta chain features in type 1 diabetes. The authors reverse transcribed all of the isolated RNA, so sequencing captured expressed TCRB transcripts. Repertoires were generated with immunoSEQ multiplex PCR, while TCRdb's copy carries only in-frame clones and drops some. The table shows around 40,000 clones, with about 51% occurring only once. The specimen was Tregs from blood. These receptors all come from a woman aged 18-29 years in good health.

This clone was found once. The chain has TRBV6-5 and TRBJ2-5; 11 nucleotides agree with TRBD2. Germline V gene sequence: CDR1 MNHEY, CDR2 SVGAGI. With 6 bases clipped from V and 11 bases from J, the junction kept 8 bases outside the gene matches. The CDR3 totals 13 residues. CDR3 loop: CASRLAGVSEQYF. The CDR3 coding sequence is TGTGCCAGCAGACTAGCGGGAGTGAGTGAGCAGTACTTC.

The V gene is TRBV6-1, the J gene TRBJ1-4; D perhaps matches TRBD1 (5 bases). The CDR3 covers 13 residues. CDR1 is MNHNS, CDR2 SASEGT, per germline. V dropped 2 bases and J dropped 7 bases, with 8 bases sitting between them. The CDR3 reads CASSEQGREKLFF. Written as DNA, the CDR3 is TGTGCCAGCAGTGAACAGGGTCGTGAAAAACTGTTTTTT.

The J gene is TRBJ2-6, the V gene TRBV5-1; D remains unclear. The CDR3 runs to 16 residues. V dropped 2 bases and J dropped 0 bases, with 9 bases sitting between them. Per germline, CDR1 SGHRS and CDR2 YFSETQ. Here the CDR3 DNA reads TGCGCCAGCAGCTTCCAGTATACCTCTGGGGCCAACGTCCTGACTTTC. Amino acids: CASSFQYTSGANVLTF.

V is TRBV14 and J is TRBJ2-1; 7 nucleotides line up with TRBD1. V dropped 6 bases and J dropped 4; count of bases not matched to a gene: 12. This CDR3 comprises 16 residues. Germline loops: CDR1 SGHDN, CDR2 FVKESK. CDR3 in amino acids: CASRPSTGIGYNEQFF. CDR3 nucleotide sequence: TGTGCCAGCAGACCCTCGACAGGGATCGGGTACAATGAGCAGTTCTTC. Full variable domain (missing parts from reference TRBV14 and TRBJ2-1): EAGVTQFPSHSVIEKGQTVTLRCDPISGHDNLYWYRRVMGKEIKFLLHFVKESKQDESGMPNNRFLAERTGGTYSTLKVQPAELEDSGVYFCASRPSTGIGYNEQFFGPGTRLTVL.

The chain links TRBV18 to TRBJ1-1; D remains unclear. CDR1 and CDR2 (germline): KGHSH, LQKENI. V lost 2 bases to trimming and J lost 1 base, with 5 bases between them. This CDR3 is 13 amino acids long. The CDR3 DNA follows: TGTGCCAGCTCACCAGGAGGGAACACTGAAGCTTTCTTT. Residues: CASSPGGNTEAFF.

This clone occurred a few times. The chain links TRBV25-1 to TRBJ2-7; D unresolved. V gave up 8 bases and J gave up 3 bases, with 8 bases separating them. The CDR3 totals 11 residues. The V gene's germline CDR1 is MGHDK and CDR2 SYGVNS. The CDR3 DNA is TGTGCCAGCGCACGAGGCTACGAGCAGTACTTC. Encoded protein: CASARGYEQYF.

V and J are TRBV5-4 and TRBJ2-1; no reliable D call. CDR3 length equals 18 residues. Trimming left V 3 bases short and J 0 bases short, with 19 bases between. Germline V gives CDR1 SGHNT, CDR2 YYREEE (reference sequence). The DNA of the CDR3 is TGTGCCAGCAGCTCCCGTGCCTTATGGTCTAGCTCCTACAATGAGCAGTTCTTC. It translates to CASSSRALWSSSYNEQFF.

J is TRBJ2-4 and V is TRBV7-2; D might be TRBD1 (6 bases). The CDR3 has 16 amino acids. V gave up 5 bases and J gave up 0 bases, with 14 bases separating them. Per germline, CDR1 SGHTA and CDR2 FQGNSA. The CDR3 DNA sequence: TGTGCCAGCAGCCCTCAGGGGCTAATAGCCAAAAACATTCAGTACTTC. Its protein product is CASSPQGLIAKNIQYF.

Notes on this clone: The sample holds other DNA sequences that translate to the same CDR3. The rearrangement joins TRBV18 to TRBJ2-3, with a weak D call TRBD1 (6 bases). CDR1 is KGHSH, CDR2 LQKENI, per germline. The ends were cut back, 2 bases at V and 1 base at J, with 10 bases in the middle. The CDR3 runs to 15 residues. CDR3 sequence: CASSPIQGGTDTQYF. In DNA, the CDR3 is TGTGCCAGCTCACCAATACAGGGAGGCACAGATACGCAGTATTTT.

The chain combines TRBV30 with TRBJ1-6; 9 bases are a match to TRBD1. Per the germline V gene, CDR1 is GTSNPN and CDR2 is SVGIG (reference sequence). Losses at the gene ends were 2 bases for V and 6 bases for J; bases not matched to a gene: 5. The CDR3 spans 15 residues. CDR3 loop: CAWSLRQGVNSPLHF. DNA of the CDR3: TGTGCCTGGAGTCTTCGACAGGGGGTTAATTCACCCCTCCACTTT.

The chain combines TRBV9 with TRBJ2-1; TRBD2 matches 12 bases. Germline lookup yields CDR1 SGDLS and CDR2 YYNGEE. V gave up 0 bases and J gave up 8 bases; unmatched junction bases: 9. The CDR3 runs 17 residues. CDR3 sequence: CASSVELAGGAFDEQFF. The CDR3 coding sequence is TGTGCCAGCAGCGTAGAACTAGCGGGAGGCGCCTTTGATGAGCAGTTCTTC.

The chain employs TRBV30 and TRBJ2-2; D ambiguous. This CDR3 is 11 amino acids long. The germline V gene encodes CDR1 GTSNPN and CDR2 SVGIG (reference sequence). Trimming pared 4 bases from V and 6 bases from J, leaving 6 bases between. CDR3: CAWIRAGELFF. The CDR3 nucleotides read TGTGCCTGGATTCGCGCCGGGGAGCTGTTTTTT.

The chain is built from TRBV29-1 and TRBJ1-1; maybe TRBD1 (6 bases). Trimming left V 3 bases short and J 1 base short, with 9 bases between. The CDR3 is made up of 13 amino acids. Germline assignment: CDR1 SQVTM and CDR2 ANQGSEA. The CDR3 nucleotides are TGCAGCGTTGACGGGGGGCGGAACACTGAAGCTTTCTTT. It codes for CSVDGGRNTEAFF.

The chain links TRBV28 to TRBJ2-5; no clear D. Matching the DNA end better, TRBJ2-7 makes the J call doubtful. Germline CDR1 is MDHEN and CDR2 is SYDVKM. The CDR3 sequence is 16 residues long. CDR3 protein: CASSFPPGPSRYEQYF. CDR3 nucleotides: TGTGCCAGCAGTTTCCCCCCGGGTCCCTCTCGGTACGAGCAGTACTTC.

This clone showed up just a few times. The V call is TRBV19, the J call TRBJ2-1, with 8 nucleotides matching TRBD2. In germline, CDR1 is LNHDA, CDR2 SQIVND (reference sequence). CDR3 length equals 12 residues. V shed 8 bases, J shed 12 bases, and the junction held 9 bases outside the gene matches. CDR3 protein: CASRLASSGQFF. In nucleotides, the CDR3 is TGTGCCAGTCGACTAGCGAGCTCAGGGCAGTTCTTC.

V and J are TRBV6-1 and TRBJ1-5, with 8 bases fitting TRBD1. From germline, CDR1 is MNHNS and CDR2 SASEGT. The CDR3 length is 17 residues. The V segment lost 0 bases and the J segment 2 bases; nucleotides outside the gene matches: 6. The DNA for the CDR3 is TGTGCCAGCAGTGAAGCGGGACAGGCCGGGCGCAATCAGCCCCAGCATTTT. Protein: CASSEAGQAGRNQPQHF.

The chain combines TRBV5-1 with TRBJ1-5; a weak D match, TRBD1 (6 bases). The germline V and J ends were trimmed by 4 bases and 3 bases, with 11 bases remaining between them. The CDR3 is 14 amino acids. The V gene's germline CDR1 is SGHRS and CDR2 YFSETQ. The CDR3 here is CASSPDSSNQPQHF. For the CDR3, the DNA is TGCGCCAGCAGCCCGGACAGCTCCAATCAGCCCCAGCATTTT.

The V gene is TRBV10-3, the J gene TRBJ1-2, with D tentatively TRBD1 (5 bases). Trimming removed 2 bases at V and 2 bases at J, with 12 bases between. Per germline, CDR1 ENHRY and CDR2 SYGVKD. This CDR3 is 15 amino acids long. As DNA, the CDR3 is TGTGCCATCAGTGAGAGTAAGCGACAGAACTATGGCTACACCTTC. This encodes CAISESKRQNYGYTF.

This chain joins TRBV12-2 and TRBJ2-1; the D call TRBD2 from the table was never checked on the DNA. TRBV12-2 is a pseudogene. The length of the CDR3 is 20 residues. CDR3 nucleotide sequence: TGTGCAAGTCGCTTAGCAGGACTAGTTGGGTCCCCGAGCTCCTACAATGAGCAGTTCTTC. Translated: CASRLAGLVGSPSSYNEQFF.

The rearrangement links TRBV7-8 to TRBJ2-7, with D unresolved. CDR1 is SGHVS, CDR2 FQNEAQ, per germline. V lost 0 bases, J lost 2 bases, and 14 bases lay in between. The CDR3 has 16 residues. The CDR3 is CASSLARPGTAYEQYF. Written as DNA, the CDR3 is TGTGCCAGCAGCTTAGCGCGACCAGGAACCGCCTACGAGCAGTACTTC.

The V call is TRBV11-2, the J call TRBJ2-7; 7 bases agree with TRBD1. Trimming removed 5 bases from V and 3 bases from J; junction bases left unmatched: 10. CDR1 SGHAT and CDR2 FQNNGV come from the germline V gene. This CDR3 is 15 amino acids long. This CDR3 reads CASSQGRDSHYEQYF. The CDR3 DNA follows: TGTGCCAGCAGCCAAGGCCGGGACAGCCACTACGAGCAGTACTTC. Based on the CDR3 plus reference TRBV11-2 and TRBJ2-7, the full variable domain is EAGVAQSPRYKIIEKRQSVAFWCNPISGHATLYWYQQILGQGPKLLIQFQNNGVVDDSQLPKDRFSAERLKGVDSTLKIQPAKLEDSAVYLCASSQGRDSHYEQYFGPGTRLTVT.

V gene TRBV2 combines with J gene TRBJ2-1; D call uncertain. The CDR3 runs to 14 residues. Germline CDR1 SNHLY, CDR2 FYNNEI. Trimming took 3 bases from V and 1 from J, leaving 7 bases between them. CDR3 sequence: CASSDEPSYNEQFF. As DNA, the CDR3 is TGTGCCAGCAGTGATGAGCCATCCTACAATGAGCAGTTCTTC.

This chain links TRBV11-2 with TRBJ2-2; D ambiguous. Trimming removed 2 bases at V and 4 bases at J, with 8 bases between. Germline V CDR1 and CDR2: SGHAT, FQNNGV. CDR3 length: 14 residues. The CDR3 DNA is TGTGCCAGCAGCTTACAATACGGCACCGGGGAGCTGTTTTTT. Protein sequence: CASSLQYGTGELFF. Looking up the rest from reference TRBV11-2 and TRBJ2-2 gives the full variable domain: EAGVAQSPRYKIIEKRQSVAFWCNPISGHATLYWYQQILGQGPKLLIQFQNNGVVDDSQLPKDRFSAERLKGVDSTLKIQPAKLEDSAVYLCASSLQYGTGELFFGEGSRLTVL.

In this sample, this clone turned up a few times. The chain employs TRBV28 and TRBJ2-5, with D perhaps matching TRBD1 (7 bases). The V gene's germline CDR1 is MDHEN and CDR2 SYDVKM. CDR3 size: 15 residues. Trimming shortened V by 6 bases and J by 11 bases, and 25 bases separated the two germline ends. The DNA of the CDR3 is TGTGCCAGCAGCCTAGGGGGGACAGCGGGCCGGGAGCAGTACTTC. It codes for CASSLGGTAGREQYF.